These T cell receptor beta chains were read from a single sample in a study of control samples from healthy donors and cancer patients. The protocol was immunoSEQ multiplex PCR, while the TCRdb copy is restricted to in-frame clones and leaves out a portion. The sample carries approximately 170,000 clones, 90% to 95% recorded once. Sequenced material: blood. The receptor set was obtained from a woman aged 60 to 75 in good health. CDR3s include the opening cysteine and the closing phenylalanine or tryptophan. Fields, in order: J gene, clone size, V gene, D gene, CDR3 DNA, CDR3 protein. The D gene is left open where the match is weak. Some rows have no size entry. The others give once, few or many, or a class for an expanded clone.

J gene: TRBJ2-5; clone size: once; V gene: TRBV3-1/TRBV3-2; D gene: .; CDR3 DNA: TGTGCCAGCAGCCAAATGCCTGGCGGGGTGGATCAAGAGACCCAGTACTTC; CDR3 protein: CASSQMPGGVDQETQYF
J gene: TRBJ1-5; clone size: .; V gene: TRBV6-2/TRBV6-3; D gene: .; CDR3 DNA: TGTGCCAGCACCCCGATGGGCGGGCGGGGCAATCAGCCCCAGCATTTT; CDR3 protein: CASTPMGGRGNQPQHF
J gene: TRBJ1-5; clone size: .; V gene: TRBV6-2/TRBV6-3; D gene: .; CDR3 DNA: TGTGCCAGCAGTCGGACGGTTGAGGATCAGCCCCAGCATTTT; CDR3 protein: CASSRTVEDQPQHF
J gene: TRBJ1-1; clone size: .; V gene: TRBV12-5; D gene: TRBD1; CDR3 DNA: TGTGCTACCACCCCAGGGGGAGGAACTGAAGCTTTCTTT; CDR3 protein: CATTPGGGTEAFF
J gene: TRBJ2-3; clone size: .; V gene: TRBV4-3; D gene: .; CDR3 DNA: TGCGCCAGCAGCTACAACGCCTATTTAGGGAATCTAGATACGCAGTATTTT; CDR3 protein: CASSYNAYLGNLDTQYF
J gene: TRBJ2-7; clone size: .; V gene: TRBV18; D gene: .; CDR3 DNA: TGTGCCAGCTCACCAGCAGGGTACGAGCAGTACTTC; CDR3 protein: CASSPAGYEQYF
J gene: TRBJ1-4; clone size: .; V gene: TRBV19; D gene: .; CDR3 DNA: TGTGCCAGTAGTATATGGCAGGGGGAAAAACTGTTTTTT; CDR3 protein: CASSIWQGEKLFF
J gene: TRBJ1-1; clone size: once; V gene: TRBV6-6; D gene: .; CDR3 DNA: TGTGCCAGCAGCAAATATACTGAAGCTTTCTTT; CDR3 protein: CASSKYTEAFF
J gene: TRBJ2-7; clone size: .; V gene: TRBV19; D gene: TRBD1; CDR3 DNA: TGTGCCAGTAGTCCAGGGGGCTACGAGCAGTACTTC; CDR3 protein: CASSPGGYEQYF
J gene: TRBJ2-2; clone size: .; V gene: TRBV18; D gene: .; CDR3 DNA: TGTGCCAGCTCACCATTTATAACGGAGAACACCGGGGAGCTGTTTTTT; CDR3 protein: CASSPFITENTGELFF
J gene: TRBJ1-1; clone size: .; V gene: TRBV6-5; D gene: .; CDR3 DNA: TGTGCCAGCAGTTACGACTGGGGGGGCACTGAAGCTTTCTTT; CDR3 protein: CASSYDWGGTEAFF
J gene: TRBJ2-5; clone size: .; V gene: TRBV6-2/TRBV6-3; D gene: .; CDR3 DNA: TGTGCCAGCAGTTACTCGTTTACCGACCAAGAGACCCAGTACTTC; CDR3 protein: CASSYSFTDQETQYF
J gene: TRBJ1-5; clone size: .; V gene: TRBV19; D gene: .; CDR3 DNA: TGTGCCAGTAGCGGACAGAGCAATCAGCCCCAGCATTTT; CDR3 protein: CASSGQSNQPQHF
J gene: TRBJ2-7; clone size: once; V gene: TRBV5-4; D gene: TRBD2; CDR3 DNA: TGTGCCAGCAGCTTGCAGCGGGGTGGCTCCTACGAGCAGTACTTC; CDR3 protein: CASSLQRGGSYEQYF
J gene: TRBJ2-1; clone size: .; V gene: TRBV5-1; D gene: .; CDR3 DNA: TGCGCCAGCGGTACCGGGACAAGTCCTACATATGAGCAGTTCTTC; CDR3 protein: CASGTGTSPTYEQFF
J gene: TRBJ2-5; clone size: .; V gene: TRBV10-3; D gene: TRBD2; CDR3 DNA: TGTGCCATCAGCCCGGGGACTAGCGGGGGGTCGAGGGGGACCCAGTACTTC; CDR3 protein: CAISPGTSGGSRGTQYF
J gene: TRBJ1-4; clone size: .; V gene: TRBV5-6; D gene: .; CDR3 DNA: TGTGCCAGCAGCTCGTTGACTGCAACTAATGAAAAACTGTTTTTT; CDR3 protein: CASSSLTATNEKLFF
J gene: TRBJ1-3; clone size: once; V gene: TRBV18; D gene: .; CDR3 DNA: TGTGCCAGCAACCGGGAGGGCCACTCTGGAAACACCATATATTTT; CDR3 protein: CASNREGHSGNTIYF
J gene: TRBJ2-3; clone size: .; V gene: TRBV5-6; D gene: TRBD2; CDR3 DNA: TGTGCCAGCAGCTTGGCCGGGTCTAGCGGGGGGGCAGATACGCAGTATTTT; CDR3 protein: CASSLAGSSGGADTQYF
J gene: TRBJ1-1; clone size: once; V gene: TRBV7-8; D gene: .; CDR3 DNA: TGTGCCAGCAGCTCAACAGGGTATGACACTGAAGCTTTCTTT; CDR3 protein: CASSSTGYDTEAFF
J gene: TRBJ1-2; clone size: .; V gene: TRBV6-6; D gene: .; CDR3 DNA: TGTGCCAGCAGTCGAACGGGGTGGGACGGTCATGGCTACACCTTC; CDR3 protein: CASSRTGWDGHGYTF
J gene: TRBJ1-5; clone size: .; V gene: TRBV7-9; D gene: .; CDR3 DNA: TGTGCCAGCAGCACAGGGAACAATCAGCCCCAGCATTTT; CDR3 protein: CASSTGNNQPQHF
J gene: TRBJ2-1; clone size: .; V gene: TRBV7-9; D gene: .; CDR3 DNA: TGTGCCAGCTCCCCAGACCACTCGAACAATGAGCAGTTCTTC; CDR3 protein: CASSPDHSNNEQFF
J gene: TRBJ1-2; clone size: .; V gene: TRBV7-2; D gene: TRBD1; CDR3 DNA: TGTGCCAGCAGCTTTACAGGGGACTATGGCTACACCTTC; CDR3 protein: CASSFTGDYGYTF
J gene: TRBJ2-1; clone size: .; V gene: TRBV9; D gene: .; CDR3 DNA: TGTGCCAGCAGCTCAACTCTAAGAGGTGACAATGAGCAGTTCTTC; CDR3 protein: CASSSTLRGDNEQFF
J gene: TRBJ1-2; clone size: once; V gene: TRBV5-1; D gene: .; CDR3 DNA: TGCGCCAGCAGCTTGGAGTCAGGTAGTGGCTACACCTTC; CDR3 protein: CASSLESGSGYTF
J gene: TRBJ2-2; clone size: .; V gene: TRBV9; D gene: TRBD1; CDR3 DNA: TGTGCCAGCAGCCCTCCCGGGACAGTATTCGGGGAGCTGTTTTTT; CDR3 protein: CASSPPGTVFGELFF
J gene: TRBJ1-1; clone size: .; V gene: TRBV7-2; D gene: TRBD1; CDR3 DNA: TGTGCCAGCAGCCGGGGCGGGACAGGGGGCACTGAAGCTTTCTTT; CDR3 protein: CASSRGGTGGTEAFF
J gene: TRBJ1-2; clone size: .; V gene: TRBV20-1; D gene: TRBD1; CDR3 DNA: TGCAGTGCTAACAGGGGGGATGGCTACACCTTC; CDR3 protein: CSANRGDGYTF
J gene: TRBJ1-2; clone size: .; V gene: TRBV15; D gene: .; CDR3 DNA: TGTGCCACCAGCATCAGGTTGGGCCCACAAGGCTACACCTTC; CDR3 protein: CATSIRLGPQGYTF
J gene: TRBJ2-1; clone size: once; V gene: TRBV5-1; D gene: TRBD1; CDR3 DNA: TGCGCCAGCAGCTTGGCCAGTACAGGGGGGATCTACAATGAGCAGTTCTTC; CDR3 protein: CASSLASTGGIYNEQFF
J gene: TRBJ1-2; clone size: once; V gene: TRBV3-1/TRBV3-2; D gene: .; CDR3 DNA: TGTGCCAGCAGCCCAGACGGGACCTATGGCTACACCTTC; CDR3 protein: CASSPDGTYGYTF
J gene: TRBJ2-5; clone size: .; V gene: TRBV30; D gene: .; CDR3 DNA: TGTGCCTGGAGTCATCATACCGGGGCAGCTCAAGAGACCCAGTACTTC; CDR3 protein: CAWSHHTGAAQETQYF